The 30 T cell receptor beta chains reported below all come from one sample, sequenced in a study of blood T cell repertoires in COVID-19. Produced via immunoSEQ multiplex PCR; TCRdb's table is partial and in-frame only. The data hold 75,000 to 80,000 clones, with about 88% observed a single time. The sequencing input was peripheral blood. The receptors were gathered from a human donor in a cohort sampled during active COVID-19.

The rearrangement uses TRBV7-8 and TRBJ2-3, with D hard to call. The CDR3 totals 15 residues. V lost 3 bases and J lost 0, with 10 bases in between. Looked up from germline, CDR1 is SGHVS and CDR2 is FQNEAQ. CDR3 coding DNA: TGTGCCAGCAGCTTGACACAAATGAGCACAGATACGCAGTATTTT. Residues: CASSLTQMSTDTQYF.

The chain carries TRBV2 and TRBJ2-2; 7 bases line up with TRBD1. This CDR3 is 15 amino acids long. The V gene's germline CDR1 is SNHLY and CDR2 FYNNEI. J gave up 3 bases and V 3 bases, and 4 bases lay outside the gene matches. The CDR3 is CASSEFTGDTGELFF. CDR3 DNA: TGTGCCAGCAGTGAGTTTACAGGGGACACCGGGGAGCTGTTTTTT.

The CDR3 DNA is TGCAGCGTTGACGGACCCAGCGGAGCTTTCTTT. This gives the protein CSVDGPSGAFF. This chain uses TRBV29-1 with TRBJ1-1; the D is unclear. Looked up from germline, CDR1 is SQVTM and CDR2 is ANQGSEA. Deletions cut 3 bases from V and 10 bases from J, with 12 bases between. This CDR3 spans 11 amino acids.

The chain is built from TRBV7-2 and TRBJ1-4; 7 bases are a match to TRBD1. The CDR3 has 15 residues. CDR1 and CDR2 from the germline V gene are SGHTA and FQGNSA. J lost 6 bases, V lost 6 bases, and 10 bases had no gene match. The CDR3 region has the DNA TGTGCCAGCAGTCCGAGGGGGCGTGGGTATGAAAAACTGTTTTTT. Translation: CASSPRGRGYEKLFF. Based on the CDR3 plus reference TRBV7-2 and TRBJ1-4, the full variable domain is GAGVSQSPSNKVTEKGKDVELRCDPISGHTALYWYRQSLGQGLEFLIYFQGNSAPDKSGLPSDRFSAERTGGSVSTLTIQRTQQEDSAVYLCASSPRGRGYEKLFFGSGTQLSVL.

The V call is TRBV7-2, the J call TRBJ2-2; D is ambiguous. This CDR3 region has 12 residues. Germline assignment: CDR1 SGHTA and CDR2 FQGNSA. The V gene lost 2 bases and the J gene lost 9 bases, with 7 bases spanning the gap. The CDR3 is CASSLKSRELFF. For the CDR3, the DNA is TGTGCCAGCAGCTTAAAAAGCAGGGAGCTGTTTTTT. Looking up the rest from reference TRBV7-2 and TRBJ2-2 gives the full variable domain: GAGVSQSPSNKVTEKGKDVELRCDPISGHTALYWYRQSLGQGLEFLIYFQGNSAPDKSGLPSDRFSAERTGGSVSTLTIQRTQQEDSAVYLCASSLKSRELFFGEGSRLTVL.

This rearrangement joins TRBV24-1 to TRBJ1-1; D remains unclear. The CDR3 is made up of 12 amino acids. Germline CDR1 reads KGHDR; CDR2 reads SFDVKD. V dropped 4 bases and J dropped 3 bases, with 5 bases sitting between them. The CDR3 reads CATSDPDTEAFF. CDR3 bases: TGTGCCACCAGTGACCCGGACACTGAAGCTTTCTTT.

The V gene is TRBV5-1, the J gene TRBJ2-5, with 9 bases that match TRBD1. CDR3 length equals 20 residues. In germline, CDR1 is SGHRS, CDR2 YFSETQ. V shed 3 bases and J 5 bases; nucleotides not matched to a gene: 23. CDR3 loop: CASSYTGTGRRRYLSETQYF. The CDR3 DNA is TGCGCCAGCAGCTACACGGGGACAGGGAGAAGACGGTACCTATCCGAGACCCAGTACTTC.

This clone was observed a single time. The chain recombines TRBV7-2 with TRBJ2-5; the D gene is possibly TRBD2 (6 bases). Germline V lookup: CDR1 SGHTA, CDR2 FQGNSA. V lost 0 bases, J lost 4 bases, and 6 bases lay in between. CDR3 size: 13 residues. In nucleotides, the CDR3 is TGTGCCAGCAGCTTAGCCGGGAGAGAGACCCAGTACTTC. This encodes CASSLAGRETQYF.

The V gene is TRBV4-1, the J gene TRBJ2-1; 8 positions agree with TRBD2. The CDR3 loop spans 15 amino acids. Germline CDR1 reads MGHRA; CDR2 reads YSYEKL. With 1 base clipped from V and 11 bases from J, the junction kept 10 bases outside the gene matches. For the CDR3, the DNA is TGCGCCAGCAGCCAAGTTTTTAGCGGGAATCGCCAGCAGTTCTTC. It encodes CASSQVFSGNRQQFF.

V and J are TRBV7-8 and TRBJ1-3; 10 nucleotides line up with TRBD1. V shed 4 bases and J 7 bases; nucleotides not matched to a gene: 10. The CDR3 has 16 amino acids. The germline gives CDR1 SGHVS, CDR2 FQNEAQ. CDR3 bases: TGTGCCAGCAGCTCCCATGGTCGACAGGGGGCGAACACCATATATTTT. Translating gives CASSSHGRQGANTIYF.

V gene TRBV9 combines with J gene TRBJ1-2, with a weak D call TRBD1 (5 bases). Trimming removed 4 bases from V and 0 bases from J, with 10 bases in between. Germline V gene data show CDR1 as SGDLS and CDR2 as YYNGEE. The CDR3 is 14 amino acids. CDR3 DNA sequence: TGTGCCAGCAGCTCGGACACCACTAACTATGGCTACACCTTC. This sequence encodes CASSSDTTNYGYTF.

This chain connects TRBV28 to TRBJ1-3, with D possibly being TRBD1 (5 bases). Trimming left V 6 bases short and J 6 bases short, with 18 bases between. Germline CDR1 and CDR2: MDHEN and SYDVKM. The CDR3 length is 15 residues. CDR3 residues: CASRKWSGKENTIYF. The CDR3 nucleotides are TGTGCCAGCAGGAAATGGTCAGGGAAAGAAAACACCATATATTTT.

The V gene is TRBV4-3, the J gene TRBJ1-1; tentative D call: TRBD1 (6 bases). CDR3 length: 16 amino acids. Germline CDR1 reads LGHNA; CDR2 reads YSLEER. V lost 0 bases to trimming and J lost 2 bases, with 13 bases between them. CDR3 coding DNA: TGCGCCAGCAGCCAAGATGGGGGCGCCTTTAACACTGAAGCTTTCTTT. Amino acids: CASSQDGGAFNTEAFF.

The rearrangement uses TRBV4-1 and TRBJ1-2; weak D call: TRBD1 (6 bases). Germline CDR1 MGHRA, CDR2 YSYEKL. The V end lost 1 base, the J end lost 4 bases, and 16 bases lay between the germline ends. The CDR3 loop spans 16 amino acids. The CDR3 spells CASSQVGGLAIYGYTF. The DNA for the CDR3 is TGCGCCAGCAGCCAAGTCGGGGGGCTCGCGATCTATGGCTACACCTTC.

The chain couples TRBV6-5 to TRBJ1-2; D possibly corresponds to TRBD1 (6 bases). The CDR3 has 12 amino acids. The ends were cut back, 6 bases at V and 2 bases at J, with 7 bases in the middle. Germline V gene lookup returns CDR1 MNHEY and CDR2 SVGAGI. The CDR3 sequence is CASRGQNYGYTF. The CDR3 nucleotides read TGTGCCAGCAGAGGACAGAACTATGGCTACACCTTC.

The chain couples TRBV6-2 or TRBV6-3 to TRBJ2-6; 8 positions agree with TRBD1. In germline, CDR1 is MNHEY, CDR2 SVGEGT. V shed 6 bases, J shed 1 base, and the junction held 8 bases outside the gene matches. The CDR3 extends over 17 amino acids. CDR3 nucleotide sequence: TGTGCCAGCAGCAGGGACAGGCAATTGTCTGGGGCCAACGTCCTGACTTTC. Translation: CASSRDRQLSGANVLTF.

The chain couples TRBV2 to TRBJ1-4, with 7 bases fitting TRBD1. The CDR3 spans 13 residues. With 8 bases clipped from V and 6 bases from J, the junction kept 6 bases outside the gene matches. The germline V gene has CDR1 SNHLY and CDR2 FYNNEI. The CDR3 region is CASGPTGDEKLFF. The CDR3 DNA sequence: TGTGCCAGCGGACCAACAGGGGATGAAAAACTGTTTTTT.

This rearrangement joins TRBV6-9 to TRBJ1-5; 7 bases are a match to TRBD1. Trimming cost V 8 bases and J 3 bases; bases outside gene matches: 10. This CDR3 comprises 15 residues. From germline, CDR1 is MNHGY and CDR2 SVAAGI. The CDR3 is CASLQIGTDNQPQHF. The CDR3 nucleotides read TGTGCCAGCCTACAAATAGGGACAGACAATCAGCCCCAGCATTTT.

The J gene is TRBJ1-4, the V gene TRBV19; 7 nucleotides match TRBD1. With 7 bases clipped from V and 0 bases from J, the junction kept 5 bases outside the gene matches. The CDR3 spans 15 residues. Germline V gene lookup returns CDR1 LNHDA and CDR2 SQIVND (reference sequence). The DNA for the CDR3 is TGTGCCAGTACCCCAGACAGGGCAACTAATGAAAAACTGTTTTTT. Its protein product is CASTPDRATNEKLFF. Combining the CDR3 with reference TRBV19 and TRBJ1-4 gives the whole variable domain DGGITQSPKYLFRKEGQNVTLSCEQNLNHDAMYWYRQDPGQGLRLIYYSQIVNDFQKGDIAEGYSVSREKKESFPLTVTSAQKNPTAFYLCASTPDRATNEKLFFGSGTQLSVL.

The V and J genes are TRBV7-2 and TRBJ2-3; D is unresolved. Trimming left V 6 bases short and J 6 bases short, with 7 bases between. This CDR3 comprises 11 residues. CDR1 is SGHTA and CDR2 is FQGNSA in the germline V gene. CDR3 sequence reads: CASRTRDTQYF. The CDR3 DNA is TGTGCCAGCAGGACACGGGATACGCAGTATTTT.

The V call is TRBV7-2, the J call TRBJ1-1; the D gene is possibly TRBD1 (5 bases). V lost 1 base to trimming and J lost 3 bases, with 9 bases between them. CDR3 size: 14 residues. CDR1 SGHTA and CDR2 FQGNSA come from the germline V gene. The CDR3 DNA reads TGTGCCAGCAGCTTAGGCAGGGAGGACACTGAAGCTTTCTTT. Amino acid sequence: CASSLGREDTEAFF. The variable domain in full, completed from reference TRBV7-2 and TRBJ1-1, reads GAGVSQSPSNKVTEKGKDVELRCDPISGHTALYWYRQSLGQGLEFLIYFQGNSAPDKSGLPSDRFSAERTGGSVSTLTIQRTQQEDSAVYLCASSLGREDTEAFFGQGTRLTVV.

V is TRBV21-1 and J is TRBJ1-2; the DNA was not used to check the table's D call, TRBD1. TRBV21-1 is designated a pseudogene. This CDR3 contains 12 residues. The CDR3 sequence is CASSTNVYGYTF. The CDR3 DNA reads TGTGCCAGCAGCACCAATGTCTATGGCTACACCTTC.

The chain recombines TRBV3-1 (or the pseudogene TRBV3-2) with TRBJ2-7, with 16 bases that match TRBD2. Trimming removed 4 bases from V and 2 bases from J; junction bases left unmatched: 8. CDR3 length equals 18 residues. CDR1 and CDR2 (germline): LGHDT, YNNKEL (reference sequence). As DNA, the CDR3 is TGTGCCAGCAGCCTCTTCCCGGGACTAGCGGGAGGGCCCTACGAGCAGTACTTC. Its translation is CASSLFPGLAGGPYEQYF.

This clone was detected a few times. The V gene is TRBV24-1, the J gene TRBJ2-5; possibly TRBD1 for D (5 bases). CDR3 length: 17 residues. V lost 3 bases and J lost 5, with 21 bases in between. Germline V gene data show CDR1 as KGHDR and CDR2 as SFDVKD. For the CDR3, the DNA is TGTGCCACCAGTGATCCAACTAAAGACAGAAACGGGGAGACCCAGTACTTC. Amino acids: CATSDPTKDRNGETQYF.

This clone was detected only once. The chain carries TRBV24-1 and TRBJ2-1, with 7 bases aligning to TRBD2. V shed 8 bases and J 7 bases; nucleotides not matched to a gene: 1. CDR3 length: 11 amino acids. In germline, CDR1 is KGHDR, CDR2 SFDVKD. CDR3 loop: CATNGRNEQFF. CDR3 nucleotides: TGTGCCACCAACGGGAGGAATGAGCAGTTCTTC.

V is TRBV7-2 and J is TRBJ1-3; D not resolved. With 2 bases removed from V and 2 bases from J, the gap between germline ends came to 16 bases. Germline lookup yields CDR1 SGHTA and CDR2 FQGNSA. The CDR3 is 17 amino acids. CDR3 protein: CASSLSPQRVPGNTIYF. The CDR3 DNA reads TGTGCCAGCAGCTTAAGCCCGCAGCGTGTTCCTGGAAACACCATATATTTT.

This chain uses TRBV10-3 with TRBJ1-2; D gene ambiguous. CDR1 is ENHRY and CDR2 is SYGVKD in the germline V gene. V was trimmed by 6 bases and J by 6 bases, leaving 23 bases between them. The CDR3 runs to 16 residues. The CDR3 DNA is TGTGCCATCAGCCTGAGAAGGGCGGACTCTAGGGATGGCTACACCTTC. Translated: CAISLRRADSRDGYTF.

The V gene is TRBV25-1, the J gene TRBJ2-2; the match to TRBD2 covers 7 bases. The ends lost 8 bases at V and 5 bases at J; junction bases unmatched: 17. Germline loops: CDR1 MGHDK, CDR2 SYGVNS. This CDR3 region has 17 residues. In DNA form, the CDR3 reads TGTGCCAGCCCCCAAAGGGGAAGCGGGGTACCTACCGGGGAGCTGTTTTTT. Encoded protein: CASPQRGSGVPTGELFF.

The genes are TRBV2 and TRBJ1-2; tentatively, D is TRBD1 (6 bases). The CDR3 spans 14 residues. CDR1 SNHLY and CDR2 FYNNEI come from the germline V gene. Trimming shortened V by 6 bases and J by 4 bases, and 15 bases separated the two germline ends. The CDR3 sequence: CASRLTGMGYGYTF. The CDR3 DNA reads TGTGCCAGCAGGCTTACAGGGATGGGCTATGGCTACACCTTC. Drawing the rest from reference TRBV2 and TRBJ1-2, the complete variable domain is EPEVTQTPSHQVTQMGQEVILRCVPISNHLYFYWYRQILGQKVEFLVSFYNNEISEKSEIFDDQFSVERPDGSNFTLKIRSTKLEDSAMYFCASRLTGMGYGYTFGSGTRLTVV.

The CDR3, as DNA: TGTGCCAGCTATAAAGGACTAGCCAAAAACATTCAGTACTTC. It specifies CASYKGLAKNIQYF. This sequence joins TRBV2 and TRBJ2-4; D perhaps matches TRBD2 (5 bases). Germline-derived CDR1 and CDR2 are SNHLY and FYNNEI. Trimming stripped 8 bases from V and 0 bases from J, with 11 bases between. CDR3 size: 14 residues.